Reported below is one TCR beta chain. The antigen is unknown. The data were obtained in a study of radiation and T cells in renal cell carcinoma. Study-level results: In blood, top tumor clones expanded by 2 weeks, shrinking by 4.

As to time point: blood 2 weeks post-SBRT. As for treatment: 15 Gy SBRT to primary tumor, nephrectomy 4 weeks later. Radiation-treated patients gave blood at baseline, week 2 and week 4. The patient's renal cell carcinoma had clear cell pathology. TCRdb's copy holds only in-frame clones and misses some; the assay was immunoSEQ multiplex PCR. Of 70,000 to 100,000 clones listed, approximately 83% are singletons. The CDR3 consists of 16 residues. Losses at the gene ends were 3 bases for V and 3 bases for J; bases not matched to a gene: 11. Germline-derived CDR1 and CDR2 are SGHTA and FQGNSA. The J gene is TRBJ2-7, the V gene TRBV7-2, with 7 nucleotides matching TRBD1. This clonotype was obtained from a woman between 45 and 60 years old with renal cell carcinoma. Sequenced here: blood, sampled from a patient whose treatment included radiotherapy and nephrectomy. CDR3 sequence: CASSLAPRQGDYEQYF. DNA for the CDR3: TGTGCCAGCAGCTTGGCCCCACGACAGGGAGACTACGAGCAGTACTTC.